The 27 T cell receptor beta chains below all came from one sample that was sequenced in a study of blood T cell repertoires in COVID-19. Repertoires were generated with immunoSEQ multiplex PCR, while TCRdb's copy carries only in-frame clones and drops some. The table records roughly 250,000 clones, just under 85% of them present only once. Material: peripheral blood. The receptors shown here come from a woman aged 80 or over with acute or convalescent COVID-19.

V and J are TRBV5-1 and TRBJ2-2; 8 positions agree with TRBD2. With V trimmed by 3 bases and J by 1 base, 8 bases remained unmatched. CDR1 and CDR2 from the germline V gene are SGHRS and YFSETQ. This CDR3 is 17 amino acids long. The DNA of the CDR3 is TGCGCCAGCAGCTCCCGAGGTAGCGGGGTGAACACCGGGGAGCTGTTTTTT. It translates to CASSSRGSGVNTGELFF.

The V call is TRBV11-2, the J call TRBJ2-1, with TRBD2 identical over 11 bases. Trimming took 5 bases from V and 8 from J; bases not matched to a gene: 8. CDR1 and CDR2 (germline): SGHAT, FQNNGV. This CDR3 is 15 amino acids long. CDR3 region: CASSRIAGGLYEQFF. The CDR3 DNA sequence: TGTGCCAGCAGCCGAATAGCGGGGGGGCTCTATGAGCAGTTCTTC.

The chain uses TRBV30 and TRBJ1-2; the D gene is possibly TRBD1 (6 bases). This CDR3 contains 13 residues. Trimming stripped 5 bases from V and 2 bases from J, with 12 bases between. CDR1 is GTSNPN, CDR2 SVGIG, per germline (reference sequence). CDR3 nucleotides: TGTGCCTGGGGGCACAGGGTCAACTATGGCTACACCTTC. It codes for CAWGHRVNYGYTF.

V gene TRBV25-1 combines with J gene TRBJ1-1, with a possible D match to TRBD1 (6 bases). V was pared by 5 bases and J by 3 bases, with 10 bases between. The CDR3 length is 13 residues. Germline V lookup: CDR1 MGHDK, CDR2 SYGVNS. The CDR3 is CASSLSGDTEAFF. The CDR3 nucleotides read TGTGCCAGCAGTCTTTCAGGGGACACTGAAGCTTTCTTT.

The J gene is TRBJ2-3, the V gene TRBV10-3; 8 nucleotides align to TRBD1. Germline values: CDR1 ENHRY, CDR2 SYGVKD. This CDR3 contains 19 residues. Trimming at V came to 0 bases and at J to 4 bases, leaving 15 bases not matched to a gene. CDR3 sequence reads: CAISESKADRVRGPDTQYF. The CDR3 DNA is TGTGCCATCAGTGAGTCAAAAGCGGACAGGGTCCGGGGCCCAGATACGCAGTATTTT.

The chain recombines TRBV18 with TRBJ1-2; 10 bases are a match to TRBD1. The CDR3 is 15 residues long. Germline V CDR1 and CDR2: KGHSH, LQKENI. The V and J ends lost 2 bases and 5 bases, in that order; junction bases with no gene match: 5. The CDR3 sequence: CASSPNPGQGYGYTF. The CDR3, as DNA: TGTGCCAGCTCACCAAATCCGGGACAGGGGTATGGCTACACCTTC.

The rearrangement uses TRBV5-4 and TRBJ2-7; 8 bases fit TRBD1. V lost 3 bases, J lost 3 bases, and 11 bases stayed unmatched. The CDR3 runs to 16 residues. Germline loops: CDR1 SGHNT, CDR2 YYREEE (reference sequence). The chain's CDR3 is CASSSGPTGGHYEQYF. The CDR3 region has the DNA TGTGCCAGCAGCTCGGGGCCCACAGGGGGGCACTACGAGCAGTACTTC.

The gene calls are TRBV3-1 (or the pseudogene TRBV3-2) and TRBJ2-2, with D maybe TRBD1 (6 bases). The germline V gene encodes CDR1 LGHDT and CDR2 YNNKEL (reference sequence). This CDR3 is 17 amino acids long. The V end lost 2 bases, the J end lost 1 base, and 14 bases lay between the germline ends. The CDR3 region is CASSQYTGTRNTGELFF. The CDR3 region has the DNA TGTGCCAGCAGCCAATACACCGGGACACGGAACACCGGGGAGCTGTTTTTT.

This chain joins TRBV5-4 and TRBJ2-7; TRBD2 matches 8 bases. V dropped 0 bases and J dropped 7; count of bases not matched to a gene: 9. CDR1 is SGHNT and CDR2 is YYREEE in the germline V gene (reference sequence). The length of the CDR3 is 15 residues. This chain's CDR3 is CASSLGRGGAWEQYF. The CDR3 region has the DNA TGTGCCAGCAGCTTGGGCCGGGGGGGCGCGTGGGAGCAGTACTTC.

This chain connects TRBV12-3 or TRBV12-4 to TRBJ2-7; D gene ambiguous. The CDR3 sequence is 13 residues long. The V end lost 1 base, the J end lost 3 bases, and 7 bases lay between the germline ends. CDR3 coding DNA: TGTGCCAGCAGTTTAGGGCTCCGCTACGAGCAGTACTTC. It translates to CASSLGLRYEQYF.

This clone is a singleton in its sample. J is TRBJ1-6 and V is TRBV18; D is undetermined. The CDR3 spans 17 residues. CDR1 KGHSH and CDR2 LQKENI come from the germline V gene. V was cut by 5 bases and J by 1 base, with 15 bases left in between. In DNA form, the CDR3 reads TGTGCCAGCTCAGGGAGTCCCGAAGCGTCCTATAATTCACCCCTCCACTTT. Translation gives CASSGSPEASYNSPLHF.

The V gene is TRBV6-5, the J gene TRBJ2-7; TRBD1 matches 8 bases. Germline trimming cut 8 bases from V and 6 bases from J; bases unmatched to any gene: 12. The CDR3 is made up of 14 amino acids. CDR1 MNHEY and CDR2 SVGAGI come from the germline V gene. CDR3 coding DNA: TGTGCCAGCCAGGGGGCGACTGGCGTGGGCGAGCAGTACTTC. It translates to CASQGATGVGEQYF.

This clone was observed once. The CDR3 is CASSSPGQVHQPQHF. CDR3 in DNA: TGTGCCAGCAGTTCTCCGGGACAGGTCCATCAGCCCCAGCATTTT. V and J are TRBV6-5 and TRBJ1-5; TRBD1 aligns across 8 bases. The CDR3 runs to 15 residues. Germline-derived CDR1 and CDR2 are MNHEY and SVGAGI. Germline trimming cut 4 bases from V and 5 bases from J; bases unmatched to any gene: 7.

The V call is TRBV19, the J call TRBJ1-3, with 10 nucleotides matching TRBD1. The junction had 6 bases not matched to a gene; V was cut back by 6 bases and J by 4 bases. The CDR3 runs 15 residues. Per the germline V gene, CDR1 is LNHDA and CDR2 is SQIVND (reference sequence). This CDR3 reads CASSSGTGAGNTIYF. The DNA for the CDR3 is TGTGCCAGTAGCTCCGGGACAGGGGCAGGAAACACCATATATTTT.

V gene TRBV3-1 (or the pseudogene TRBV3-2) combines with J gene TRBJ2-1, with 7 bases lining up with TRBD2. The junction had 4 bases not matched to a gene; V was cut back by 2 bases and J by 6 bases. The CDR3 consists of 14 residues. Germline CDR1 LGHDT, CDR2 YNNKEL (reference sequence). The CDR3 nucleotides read TGTGCCAGCAGCCAACAGACTAGCCTCAATGAGCAGTTCTTC. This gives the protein CASSQQTSLNEQFF.

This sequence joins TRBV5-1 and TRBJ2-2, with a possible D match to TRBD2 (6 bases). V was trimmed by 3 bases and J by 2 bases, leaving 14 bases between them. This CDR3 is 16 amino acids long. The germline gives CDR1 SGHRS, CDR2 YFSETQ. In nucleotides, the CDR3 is TGCGCCAGCAGCTCTCTAGCGAGCCCTAACACCGGGGAGCTGTTTTTT. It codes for CASSSLASPNTGELFF.

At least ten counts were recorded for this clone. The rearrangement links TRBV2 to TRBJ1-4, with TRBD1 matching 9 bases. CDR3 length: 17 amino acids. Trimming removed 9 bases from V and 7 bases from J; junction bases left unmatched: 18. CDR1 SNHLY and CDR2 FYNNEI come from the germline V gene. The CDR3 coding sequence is TGTGCCAGTTCTTCCGGGGACAGGGTGTTCCGGGCTGAAAAACTGTTTTTT. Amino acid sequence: CASSSGDRVFRAEKLFF.

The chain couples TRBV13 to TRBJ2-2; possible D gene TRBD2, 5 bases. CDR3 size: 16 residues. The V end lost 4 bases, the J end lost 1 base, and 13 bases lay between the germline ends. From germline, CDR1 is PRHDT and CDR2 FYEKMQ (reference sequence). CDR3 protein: CASSSERERNTGELFF. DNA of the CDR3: TGTGCCAGCAGCTCTGAGAGGGAAAGGAACACCGGGGAGCTGTTTTTT.

The CDR3 bases are TGTGCCAGCAGCCACCTCGTGGGGCGCGATTCACCCCTCCACTTT. This encodes CASSHLVGRDSPLHF. The chain links TRBV3-1 (or the pseudogene TRBV3-2) to TRBJ1-6, with D possibly being TRBD1 (5 bases). The CDR3 is 15 amino acids. Deletions cut 3 bases from V and 8 bases from J, with 14 bases between. CDR1 LGHDT and CDR2 YNNKEL come from the germline V gene (reference sequence).

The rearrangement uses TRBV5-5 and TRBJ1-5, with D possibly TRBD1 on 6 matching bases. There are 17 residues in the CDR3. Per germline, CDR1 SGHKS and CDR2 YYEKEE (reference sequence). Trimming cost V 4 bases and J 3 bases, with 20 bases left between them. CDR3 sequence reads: CASSPGGPPLINQPQHF. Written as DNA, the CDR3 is TGTGCCAGCAGCCCGGGGGGCCCACCCTTAATCAATCAGCCCCAGCATTTT.

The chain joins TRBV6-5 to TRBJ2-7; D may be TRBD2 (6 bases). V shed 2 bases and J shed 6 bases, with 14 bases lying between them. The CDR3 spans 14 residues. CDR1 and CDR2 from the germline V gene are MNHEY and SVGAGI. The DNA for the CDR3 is TGTGCCAGCAGTTACGCGGGACCGCCCCTCGAGCAGTACTTC. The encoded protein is CASSYAGPPLEQYF.

The chain's CDR3 is CATSRLQGSYGYTF. CDR3 DNA sequence: TGTGCCACCAGCAGACTACAGGGATCCTATGGCTACACCTTC. The chain couples TRBV15 to TRBJ1-2, with a possible D match to TRBD1 (6 bases). CDR1 is LNHNV, CDR2 YYDKDF, per germline (reference sequence). The V end was cut by 2 bases, the J end by 4 bases, with 11 bases between. This CDR3 has 14 residues.

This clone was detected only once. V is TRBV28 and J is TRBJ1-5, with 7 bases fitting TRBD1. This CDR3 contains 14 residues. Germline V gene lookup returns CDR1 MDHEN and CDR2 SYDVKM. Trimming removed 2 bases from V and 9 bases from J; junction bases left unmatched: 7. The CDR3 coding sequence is TGTGCCAGCAGTTTAGGGACAGTAGGCGGGCCCCAGCATTTT. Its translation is CASSLGTVGGPQHF.

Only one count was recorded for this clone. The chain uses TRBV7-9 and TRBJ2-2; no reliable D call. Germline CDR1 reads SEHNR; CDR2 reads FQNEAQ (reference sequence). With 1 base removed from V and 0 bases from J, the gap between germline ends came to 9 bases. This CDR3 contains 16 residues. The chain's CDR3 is CASSLVMSPNTGELFF. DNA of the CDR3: TGTGCCAGCAGCTTAGTGATGAGTCCGAACACCGGGGAGCTGTTTTTT. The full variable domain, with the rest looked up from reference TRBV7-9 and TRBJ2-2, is DTGVSQNPRHKITKRGQNVTFRCDPISEHNRLYWYRQTLGQGPEFLTYFQNEAQLEKSRLLSDRFSAERPKGSFSTLEIQRTEQGDSAMYLCASSLVMSPNTGELFFGEGSRLTVL.

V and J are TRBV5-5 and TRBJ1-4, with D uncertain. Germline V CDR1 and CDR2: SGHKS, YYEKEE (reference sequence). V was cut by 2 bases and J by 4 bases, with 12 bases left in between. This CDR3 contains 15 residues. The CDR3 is CASSLVLGYNEKLFF. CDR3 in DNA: TGTGCCAGCAGCTTAGTATTGGGCTATAATGAAAAACTGTTTTTT.

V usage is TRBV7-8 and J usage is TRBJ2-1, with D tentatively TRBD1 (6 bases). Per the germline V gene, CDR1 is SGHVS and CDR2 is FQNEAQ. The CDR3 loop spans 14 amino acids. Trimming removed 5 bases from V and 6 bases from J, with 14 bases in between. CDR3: CASSHRDIPNEQFF. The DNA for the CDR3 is TGTGCCAGCAGCCACCGGGACATACCCAATGAGCAGTTCTTC.

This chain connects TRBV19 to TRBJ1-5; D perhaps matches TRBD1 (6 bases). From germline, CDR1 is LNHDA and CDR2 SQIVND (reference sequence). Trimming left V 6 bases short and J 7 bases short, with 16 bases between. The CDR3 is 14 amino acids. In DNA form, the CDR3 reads TGTGCCAGTAGCGTAGGGGGTGTCGGGCAGCCCCAGCATTTT. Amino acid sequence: CASSVGGVGQPQHF. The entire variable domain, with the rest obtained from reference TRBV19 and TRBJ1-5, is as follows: DGGITQSPKYLFRKEGQNVTLSCEQNLNHDAMYWYRQDPGQGLRLIYYSQIVNDFQKGDIAEGYSVSREKKESFPLTVTSAQKNPTAFYLCASSVGGVGQPQHFGDGTRLSIL.